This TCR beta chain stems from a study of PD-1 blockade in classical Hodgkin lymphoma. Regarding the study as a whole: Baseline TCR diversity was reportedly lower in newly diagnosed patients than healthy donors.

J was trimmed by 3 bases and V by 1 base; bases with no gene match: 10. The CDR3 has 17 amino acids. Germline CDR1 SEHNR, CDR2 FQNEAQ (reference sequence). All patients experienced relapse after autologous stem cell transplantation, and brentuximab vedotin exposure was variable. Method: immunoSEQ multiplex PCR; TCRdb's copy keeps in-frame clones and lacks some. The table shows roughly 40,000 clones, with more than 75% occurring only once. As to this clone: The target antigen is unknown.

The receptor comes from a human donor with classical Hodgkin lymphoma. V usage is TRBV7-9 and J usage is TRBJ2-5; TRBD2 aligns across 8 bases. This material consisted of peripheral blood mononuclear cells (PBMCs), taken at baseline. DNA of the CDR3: TGTGCCAGCAGCTTAGTTATTAGCGGGGATACCGAAGAGACCCAGTACTTC. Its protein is CASSLVISGDTEETQYF.